These T cell receptor beta chains were read from a single sample in a study of human thymus T cells. The method was immunoSEQ multiplex PCR; TCRdb's version includes in-frame clones alone and lacks a portion of them. The sample contains tens of thousands of clones, 90% to 95% of which appear only once. The sample was blood. These receptors were collected from a boy in the first two years of life with a congenital heart defect but otherwise immunologically healthy. The CDR3 runs from the conserved cysteine through the conserved F or W. A clone size is listed for some rows: how often the clone was seen (once, few, many), or a class if it is expanded.

TRBV7-2	TRBJ1-6	.	CASSLDSSYNSPLHF
TRBV10-2	TRBJ2-1	.	CASRSTPGTSGGRDEQFF
TRBV6-5	TRBJ1-2	.	CASSYSSGQSYGYTF
TRBV7-2	TRBJ2-3	.	CASSEGRRTDTQYF
TRBV7-9	TRBJ2-2	.	CASSPGGAGTGELFF
TRBV5-4	TRBJ1-2	.	CASSAGGNYGYTF
TRBV4-3	TRBJ2-3	.	CASSQGSGAGTDTQYF
TRBV5-6	TRBJ1-2	.	CASSALRDGYGYTF
TRBV2	TRBJ2-3	.	CASSFKGGTGQYF
TRBV6-1	TRBJ1-1	.	CASSRRYTEAFF
TRBV7-2	TRBJ1-6	.	CASSFEGVPLHF
TRBV4-1	TRBJ1-3	.	CASSQDPRAGGNTIYF
TRBV7-3	TRBJ1-6	.	CASSLTGHYNSPLHF
TRBV7-2	TRBJ1-6	.	CASSSRTGGSPLHF
TRBV28	TRBJ2-3	once	CASRKGTWYF
TRBV5-1	TRBJ2-2	.	CASSLASRVTGELFF
TRBV4-1	.	.	CASSPGELRRGGRPYEQYF
TRBV18	TRBJ2-3	.	CASHHPGRSGADTQYF
TRBV11-2	TRBJ2-2	.	CASSYGGAKDTGELFF
TRBV28	TRBJ1-2	.	CASTFVGWEGYTF
TRBV4-2	TRBJ1-2	.	CASSQGTGGEGYTF
TRBV7-2	TRBJ2-1	.	CASSLVGGGNEQFF
TRBV15	TRBJ2-7	.	CATSRDLSLGQSSYEQYF
TRBV4-3	TRBJ2-1	.	CASSPASTGGRHNEQFF
TRBV15	TRBJ1-1	.	CATSRDPGGNTEAFF
TRBV7-6	TRBJ2-7	.	CASSLGYRTVYEQYF
TRBV27	TRBJ2-7	.	CASSLSSGGRPHEQYF
TRBV7-2	TRBJ2-3	.	CASSSWTGASTDTQYF
TRBV6-5	TRBJ2-1	once	CASSYRSYNEQFF
TRBV10-2	TRBJ2-7	once	CASSFARAYEQYF
TRBV5-4	TRBJ2-3	.	CASSSGTSGSDTQYF
TRBV11-3	TRBJ2-5	.	CASSQGPGEEETQYF
TRBV7-2	TRBJ1-2	.	CASSLGVPTGRGYTF
TRBV28	TRBJ2-7	.	CASSSGHEQYF
TRBV4-2	TRBJ1-2	.	CASSRALQGANYPFTF
TRBV7-2	TRBJ2-5	.	CASSLQGVGETQYF
TRBV10-2	TRBJ2-5	.	CASSGGGLETQYF
TRBV6-6	TRBJ1-2	.	CASSYTGTGGYGYTF
TRBV28	TRBJ1-5	.	CASRAGTGGVGNQPQHF
TRBV5-1	TRBJ2-2	.	CASSSDWSNTGELFF
TRBV7-6	TRBJ2-5	.	CASSFTVWTSGSETQYF
TRBV27	TRBJ1-2	.	CASSLVGAGGYTF
TRBV4-2	TRBJ2-7	.	CASRGAGGHEQYF
TRBV4-2	TRBJ2-3	.	CASSQDWSGGIRNTQYF
TRBV5-1	TRBJ1-2	.	CASSFDRGGYTF
TRBV2	TRBJ1-3	.	CASSEGGSPGNTIYF
TRBV19	TRBJ2-5	.	CASSPQRGAPQETQYF
TRBV6-1	TRBJ2-3	once	CASSELGAGCQYF
TRBV10-2	TRBJ2-3	once	CASSIGQGTDTQYF
TRBV18	TRBJ1-1	.	CASSPQDTEAFF
TRBV28	TRBJ2-7	.	CASSLRLAGSSYEQYF
TRBV7-2	TRBJ2-2	.	CASSFEATNTGELFF
TRBV28	TRBJ1-5	.	CASSLLNQPQHF
TRBV4-2	TRBJ1-4	once	CASSQEGAYSTTNEKLFF
TRBV15	TRBJ2-2	.	CATSRDPSGGYTGELFF